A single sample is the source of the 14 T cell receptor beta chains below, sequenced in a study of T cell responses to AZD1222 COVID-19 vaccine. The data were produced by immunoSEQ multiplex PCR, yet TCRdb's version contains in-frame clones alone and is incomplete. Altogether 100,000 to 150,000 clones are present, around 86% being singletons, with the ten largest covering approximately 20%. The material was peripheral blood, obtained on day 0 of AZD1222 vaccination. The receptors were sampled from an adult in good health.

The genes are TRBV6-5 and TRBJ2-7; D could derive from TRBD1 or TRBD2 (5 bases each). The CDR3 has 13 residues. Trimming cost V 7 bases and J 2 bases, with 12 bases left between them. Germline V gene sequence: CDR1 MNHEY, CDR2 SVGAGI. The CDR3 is CASTSGATYEQYF. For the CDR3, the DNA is TGTGCCAGCACATCCGGGGCGACCTACGAGCAGTACTTC.

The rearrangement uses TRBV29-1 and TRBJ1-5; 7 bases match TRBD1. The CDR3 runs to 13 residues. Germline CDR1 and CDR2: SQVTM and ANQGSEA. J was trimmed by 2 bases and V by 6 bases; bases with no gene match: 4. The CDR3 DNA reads TGCAGCGTAGGACAGGTGGGCAATCAGCCCCAGCATTTT. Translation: CSVGQVGNQPQHF.

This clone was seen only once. Here the CDR3 DNA reads TGTGCCAGTAGTATATCAGGGGTGAGTAATGAGCAGTTCTTC. Residues: CASSISGVSNEQFF. The rearrangement links TRBV19 to TRBJ2-1; weak D call: TRBD1 (6 bases). Germline loops: CDR1 LNHDA, CDR2 SQIVND (reference sequence). Trimming pared 2 bases from V and 7 bases from J, leaving 12 bases between. This CDR3 is built from 14 residues. Together with reference TRBV19 and TRBJ2-1, the CDR3 gives the full variable domain: DGGITQSPKYLFRKEGQNVTLSCEQNLNHDAMYWYRQDPGQGLRLIYYSQIVNDFQKGDIAEGYSVSREKKESFPLTVTSAQKNPTAFYLCASSISGVSNEQFFGPGTRLTVL.

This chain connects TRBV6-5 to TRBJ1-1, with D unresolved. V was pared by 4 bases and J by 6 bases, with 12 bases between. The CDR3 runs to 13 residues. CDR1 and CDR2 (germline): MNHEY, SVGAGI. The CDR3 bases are TGTGCCAGCAGTTCCCTAAGACCCCCTGAAGCTTTCTTT. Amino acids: CASSSLRPPEAFF.

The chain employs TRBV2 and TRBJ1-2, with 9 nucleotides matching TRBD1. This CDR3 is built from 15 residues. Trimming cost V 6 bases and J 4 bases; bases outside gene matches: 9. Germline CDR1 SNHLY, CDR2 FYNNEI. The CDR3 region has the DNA TGTGCCAGCAGCACCCGGCGGGACAGGGTCTATGGCTACACCTTC. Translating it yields CASSTRRDRVYGYTF.

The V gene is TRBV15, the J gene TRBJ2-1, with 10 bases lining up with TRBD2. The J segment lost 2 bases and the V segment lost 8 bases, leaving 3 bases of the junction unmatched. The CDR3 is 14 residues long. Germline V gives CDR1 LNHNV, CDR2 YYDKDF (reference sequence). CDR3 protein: CATQAGGPYNEQFF. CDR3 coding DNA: TGTGCCACCCAAGCGGGGGGGCCCTACAATGAGCAGTTCTTC.

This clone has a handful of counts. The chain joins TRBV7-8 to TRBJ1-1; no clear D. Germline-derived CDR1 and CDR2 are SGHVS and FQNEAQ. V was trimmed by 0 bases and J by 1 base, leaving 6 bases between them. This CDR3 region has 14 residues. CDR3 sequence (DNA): TGTGCCAGCAGCTTAGCAGGGTGGAACACTGAAGCTTTCTTT. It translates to CASSLAGWNTEAFF.

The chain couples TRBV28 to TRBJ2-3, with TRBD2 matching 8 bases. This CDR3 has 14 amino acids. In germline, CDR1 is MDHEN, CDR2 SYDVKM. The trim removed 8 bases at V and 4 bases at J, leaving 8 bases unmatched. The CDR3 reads CASRRRGGADTQYF. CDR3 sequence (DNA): TGTGCCAGCCGCCGACGGGGGGGGGCAGATACGCAGTATTTT. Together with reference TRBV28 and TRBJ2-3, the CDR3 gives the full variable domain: DVKVTQSSRYLVKRTGEKVFLECVQDMDHENMFWYRQDPGLGLRLIYFSYDVKMKEKGDIPEGYSVSREKKERFSLILESASTNQTSMYLCASRRRGGADTQYFGPGTRLTVL.

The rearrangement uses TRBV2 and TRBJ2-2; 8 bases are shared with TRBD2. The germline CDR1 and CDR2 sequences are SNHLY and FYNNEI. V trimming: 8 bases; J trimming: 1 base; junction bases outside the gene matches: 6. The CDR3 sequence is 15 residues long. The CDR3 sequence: CASSPSGGNTGELFF. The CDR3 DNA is TGTGCCAGCTCCCCCAGCGGGGGGAACACCGGGGAGCTGTTTTTT. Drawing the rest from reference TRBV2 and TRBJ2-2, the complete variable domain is EPEVTQTPSHQVTQMGQEVILRCVPISNHLYFYWYRQILGQKVEFLVSFYNNEISEKSEIFDDQFSVERPDGSNFTLKIRSTKLEDSAMYFCASSPSGGNTGELFFGEGSRLTVL.

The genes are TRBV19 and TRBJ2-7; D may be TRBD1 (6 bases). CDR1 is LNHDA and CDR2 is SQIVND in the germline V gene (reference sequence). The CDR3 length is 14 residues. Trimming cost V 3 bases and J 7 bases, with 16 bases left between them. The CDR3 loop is CASSMEGGVGEQYF. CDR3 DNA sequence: TGTGCCAGTAGTATGGAAGGGGGAGTGGGAGAGCAGTACTTC.

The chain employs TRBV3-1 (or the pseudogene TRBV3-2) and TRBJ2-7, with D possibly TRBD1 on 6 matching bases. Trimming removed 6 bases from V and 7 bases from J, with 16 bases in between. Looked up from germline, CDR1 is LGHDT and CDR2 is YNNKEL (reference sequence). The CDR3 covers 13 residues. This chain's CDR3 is CASSFPGTTEQYF. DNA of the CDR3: TGTGCCAGCAGTTTCCCGGGGACAACAGAGCAGTACTTC.

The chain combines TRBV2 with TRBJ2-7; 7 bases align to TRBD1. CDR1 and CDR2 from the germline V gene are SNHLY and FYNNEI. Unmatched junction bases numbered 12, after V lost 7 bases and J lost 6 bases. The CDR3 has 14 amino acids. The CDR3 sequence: CASNPDRIRGEQYF. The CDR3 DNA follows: TGTGCCAGCAACCCGGACAGGATTCGGGGCGAGCAGTACTTC.

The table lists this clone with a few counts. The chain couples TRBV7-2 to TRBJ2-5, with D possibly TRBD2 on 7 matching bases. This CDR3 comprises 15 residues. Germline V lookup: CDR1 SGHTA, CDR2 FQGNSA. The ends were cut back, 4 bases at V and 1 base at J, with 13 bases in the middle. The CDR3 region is CASSSRRGLQETQYF. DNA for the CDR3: TGTGCCAGCAGCTCGCGGCGGGGGCTCCAAGAGACCCAGTACTTC.

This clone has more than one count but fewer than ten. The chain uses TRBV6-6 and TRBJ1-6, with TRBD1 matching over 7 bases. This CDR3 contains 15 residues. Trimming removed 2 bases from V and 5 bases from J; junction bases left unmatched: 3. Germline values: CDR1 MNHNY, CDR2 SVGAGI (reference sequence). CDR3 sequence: CASSYRQGNNSPLHF. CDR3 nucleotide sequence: TGTGCCAGCAGTTACAGACAGGGAAATAATTCACCCCTCCACTTT.